This TCR beta chain is drawn from a study of blood T cell repertoires in COVID-19. About the research overall: Researchers got acute and convalescent COVID-19 samples from the United States, Italy and Spain. Nucleic acid was either cDNA or gDNA, and it came from T cells, B-cell-depleted T cells, or PBMCs.

Under the authors' procedure: From reference gene primer amplification, estimates of nucleated cell counts were derived. TCRdb's table, derived via immunoSEQ multiplex PCR, lists solely in-frame clones and lacks some. That table furnishes V, J and clone size, whereas the DNA furnished D and trimming. This repertoire shows 200,000 to 250,000 clones, approximately 86% found once; its top ten account for around 1.6%. The junction had 8 bases not matched to a gene; V was cut back by 6 bases and J by 2 bases. Germline-derived CDR1 and CDR2 are MNHEY and SMNVEV (reference sequence). CDR3 length: 18 residues.

V gene TRBV27 combines with J gene TRBJ2-1, with 15 bases fitting TRBD2. Sequencing used peripheral blood. The receptor's source is a man aged 18 to 30 with active or convalescent COVID-19. The CDR3 spells CASSPGTSGRFTYNEQFF. CDR3 DNA sequence: TGTGCCAGCAGCCCGGGGACTAGCGGGAGGTTTACCTACAATGAGCAGTTCTTC.